This T cell receptor (beta chain) appears in the sequencing data of a study of blood T cells in healthy people across ages. This clonotype has more than one count but fewer than ten. It was with a sample-barcoded 5' primer and a J-beta primer mix that a second PCR of roughly 7 to 12 cycles was run. In TCRdb, the 5' RACE reads were re-called with MiXCR into one record per CDR3 protein. The sample includes roughly 730,000 distinct CDR3 sequences, more than 55% of them seen just once. Germline V gene data show CDR1 as LGHDT and CDR2 as YNNKEL (reference sequence). Trimming took 1 base from V and 6 from J, leaving 15 bases between them. This CDR3 is 15 amino acids long.

The sample consisted of blood. The sequence was obtained from a man aged 40-49 years in good health. This chain connects TRBV3-1 to TRBJ2-5; D unclear. CDR3 amino acids: CASSQGKGPVQTQYF. CDR3 nucleotides: TGTGCCAGCAGCCAAGGGAAAGGTCCCGTCCAGACCCAGTACTTC.